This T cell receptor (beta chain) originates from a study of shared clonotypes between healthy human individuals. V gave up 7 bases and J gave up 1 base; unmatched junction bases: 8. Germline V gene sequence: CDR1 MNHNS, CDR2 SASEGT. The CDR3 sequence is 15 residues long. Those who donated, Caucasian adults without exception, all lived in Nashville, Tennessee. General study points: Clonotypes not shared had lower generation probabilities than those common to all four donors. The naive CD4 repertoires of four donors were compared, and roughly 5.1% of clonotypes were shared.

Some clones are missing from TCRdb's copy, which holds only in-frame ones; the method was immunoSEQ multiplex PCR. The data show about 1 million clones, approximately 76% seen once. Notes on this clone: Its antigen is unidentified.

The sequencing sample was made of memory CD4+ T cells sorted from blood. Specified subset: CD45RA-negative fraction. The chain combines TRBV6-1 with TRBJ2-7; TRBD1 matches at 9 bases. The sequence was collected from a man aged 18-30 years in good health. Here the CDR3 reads CASNYRTGDSYEQYF. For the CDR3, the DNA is TGTGCCAGCAATTATCGGACAGGGGATTCCTACGAGCAGTACTTC.